The T cell receptor (beta chain) under discussion was sequenced for a study of cytomegalovirus exposure and HLA in healthy donors. Study-level background: Of all 380 or so donors who were genotyped, roughly 81% belonged to the Caucasian-associated ancestry cluster.

This clone was detected a few times. The antigen remains unidentified. Study-level findings and limits: Later analysis indicated greater clonal expansion among HLA-associated TCR beta chains than among equally common other chains. Listed as cytomegalovirus-associated were over 150 TCR beta chains. Rates of TCR association differed by HLA locus in a later analysis, with DRB1 highest and HLA-C lowest.

V lost 5 bases to trimming and J lost 0 bases, with 11 bases between them. CDR3 length: 14 residues. Germline CDR1 is SGHTA and CDR2 is FQGNSA. PCR involved 60 Vbeta and 13 Jbeta primers. Sequenced by immunoSEQ multiplex PCR; TCRdb stores in-frame clones only, minus some. Of approximately 140,000 clones listed, approximately 70% were seen once; the top ten hold roughly 3%. The receptor was isolated from a woman aged 55-70 years in good health and CMV-seropositive. V gene TRBV7-2 combines with J gene TRBJ2-7; D is possibly TRBD1 (6 bases). Input material: PBMCs. CDR3 protein: CASSEQGLSYEQYF. CDR3 coding DNA: TGTGCCAGCAGCGAACAGGGTCTCTCCTACGAGCAGTACTTC.